The present TCR beta chain was sequenced within a study of human T cells and chemical hapten exposure. Study-wide context: Variability of per-sample TCR yields stemmed mainly from small differences in pooled library volume.

Findings and limits, study-wide: There was no change with DPC sensitization in TCRs above 1 in 1000 frequency.

Unique molecular identifiers were attached to individual cDNA molecules within the library. Source study methods: There were a median of around 100,000 TCRs per sample, with a range from roughly 20,000 to 700,000. MiXCR was run by TCRdb on the reads, yielding one entry per CDR3 protein. These V and J calls rely on TCRdb rather than the paper's analysis. The sample includes 95,000 to 150,000 distinct CDR3 sequences, 8.5% seen only once; the top ten take around 1.5%. Between the trimmed V and J ends, which lost 0 bases and 7 bases, there was a span of 4 bases. CDR3 length: 11 residues. Germline assignment: CDR1 DFQATT and CDR2 SNEGSKA (reference sequence). Comments on this clonotype: Its antigen is currently unknown.

Whole blood that had not been fractionated was the source of extracted total RNA. The receptor was derived from a human donor in good health. Some clones in this sample may be carry-over from other donors' samples. The chain has TRBV20-1 and TRBJ2-1; D is ambiguous. The source material was whole blood. The CDR3 DNA reads TGCAGTGCTAGAGATCCAAATGAGCAGTTCTTC. Protein product: CSARDPNEQFF.